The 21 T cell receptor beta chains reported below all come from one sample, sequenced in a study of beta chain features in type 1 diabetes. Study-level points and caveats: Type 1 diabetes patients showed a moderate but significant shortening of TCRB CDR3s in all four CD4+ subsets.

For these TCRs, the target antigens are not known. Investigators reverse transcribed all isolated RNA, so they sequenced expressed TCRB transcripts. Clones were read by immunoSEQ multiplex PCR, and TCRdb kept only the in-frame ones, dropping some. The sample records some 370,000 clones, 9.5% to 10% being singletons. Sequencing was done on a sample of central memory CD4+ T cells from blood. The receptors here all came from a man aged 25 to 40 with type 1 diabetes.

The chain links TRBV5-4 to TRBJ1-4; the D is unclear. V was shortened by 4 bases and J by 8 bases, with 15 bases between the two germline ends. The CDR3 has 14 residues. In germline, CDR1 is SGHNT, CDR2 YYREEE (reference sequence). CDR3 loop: CASSRGRAEEKLFF. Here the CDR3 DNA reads TGTGCCAGCAGCAGAGGAAGGGCCGAGGAAAAACTGTTTTTT.

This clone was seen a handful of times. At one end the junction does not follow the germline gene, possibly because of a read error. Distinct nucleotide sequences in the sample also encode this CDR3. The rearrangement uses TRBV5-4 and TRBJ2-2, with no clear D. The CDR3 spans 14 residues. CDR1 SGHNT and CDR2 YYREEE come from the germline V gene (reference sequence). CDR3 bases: TGCGCCAGCAGCCAAGAGCAGAACACCGGGGAGCTGTTTTTT. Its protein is CASSQEQNTGELFF.

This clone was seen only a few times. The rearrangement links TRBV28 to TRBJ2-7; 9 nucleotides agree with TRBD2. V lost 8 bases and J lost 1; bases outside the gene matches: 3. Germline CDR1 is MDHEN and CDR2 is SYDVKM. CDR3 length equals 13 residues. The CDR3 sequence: CASYSGRSYEQYF. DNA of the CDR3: TGTGCCAGCTATAGCGGGAGATCCTACGAGCAGTACTTC.

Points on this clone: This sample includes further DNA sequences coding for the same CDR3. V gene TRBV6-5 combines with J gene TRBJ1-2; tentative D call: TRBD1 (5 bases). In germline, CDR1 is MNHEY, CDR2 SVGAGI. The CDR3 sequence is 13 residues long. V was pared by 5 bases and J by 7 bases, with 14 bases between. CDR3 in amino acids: CASSPRDRGGYTF. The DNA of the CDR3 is TGTGCCAGCAGTCCCCGGGACCGCGGTGGCTACACCTTC.

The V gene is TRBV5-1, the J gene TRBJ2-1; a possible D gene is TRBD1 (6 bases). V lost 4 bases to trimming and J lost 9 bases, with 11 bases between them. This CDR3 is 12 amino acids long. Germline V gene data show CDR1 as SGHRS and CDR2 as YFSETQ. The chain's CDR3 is CASSTAGVEQFF. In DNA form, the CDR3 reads TGCGCCAGCAGCACAGCAGGGGTTGAGCAGTTCTTC.

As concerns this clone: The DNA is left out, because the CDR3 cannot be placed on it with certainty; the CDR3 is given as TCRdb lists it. The CDR3: CASSHPNIRDRDAKNCFF. The chain links TRBV23-1 to TRBJ1-4; the D segment call TRBD1 is taken from the table without a DNA check. TRBV23-1 is recorded as an ORF, its role being uncertain. The CDR3 has 18 residues if both end residues are counted.

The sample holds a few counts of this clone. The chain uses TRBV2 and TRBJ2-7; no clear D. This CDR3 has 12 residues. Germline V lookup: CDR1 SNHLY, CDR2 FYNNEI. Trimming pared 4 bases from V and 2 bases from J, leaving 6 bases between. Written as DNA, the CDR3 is TGTGCCAGCAGTGGGGGAACCTACGAGCAGTACTTC. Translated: CASSGGTYEQYF. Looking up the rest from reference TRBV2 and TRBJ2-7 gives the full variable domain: EPEVTQTPSHQVTQMGQEVILRCVPISNHLYFYWYRQILGQKVEFLVSFYNNEISEKSEIFDDQFSVERPDGSNFTLKIRSTKLEDSAMYFCASSGGTYEQYFGPGTRLTVT.

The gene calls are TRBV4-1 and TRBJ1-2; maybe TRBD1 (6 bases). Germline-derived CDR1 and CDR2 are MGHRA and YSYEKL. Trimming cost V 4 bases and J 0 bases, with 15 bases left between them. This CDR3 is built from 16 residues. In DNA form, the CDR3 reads TGCGCCAGCAGCCGGGGGGGCAGGGGAGCTAACTATGGCTACACCTTC. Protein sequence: CASSRGGRGANYGYTF.

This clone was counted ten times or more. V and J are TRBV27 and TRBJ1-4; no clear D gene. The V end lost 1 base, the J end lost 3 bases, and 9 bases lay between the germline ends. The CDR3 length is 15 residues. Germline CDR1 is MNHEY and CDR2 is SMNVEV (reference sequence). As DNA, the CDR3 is TGTGCCAGCAGTTTATATTTAGATTCTAATGAAAAACTGTTTTTT. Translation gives CASSLYLDSNEKLFF.

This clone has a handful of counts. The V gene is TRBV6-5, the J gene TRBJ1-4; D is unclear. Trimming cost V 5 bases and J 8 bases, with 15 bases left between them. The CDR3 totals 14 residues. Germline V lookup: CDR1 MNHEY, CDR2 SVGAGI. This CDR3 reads CASSESKLGEKLFF. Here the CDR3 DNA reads TGTGCCAGCAGTGAATCTAAGTTGGGGGAAAAACTGTTTTTT.

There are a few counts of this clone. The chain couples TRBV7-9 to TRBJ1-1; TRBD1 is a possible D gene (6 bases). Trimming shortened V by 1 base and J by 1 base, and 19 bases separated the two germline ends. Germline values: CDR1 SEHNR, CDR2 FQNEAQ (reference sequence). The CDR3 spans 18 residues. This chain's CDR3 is CASSLVLQGTGPNTEAFF. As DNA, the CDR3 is TGTGCCAGCAGCTTAGTGCTCCAGGGGACTGGACCGAACACTGAAGCTTTCTTT.

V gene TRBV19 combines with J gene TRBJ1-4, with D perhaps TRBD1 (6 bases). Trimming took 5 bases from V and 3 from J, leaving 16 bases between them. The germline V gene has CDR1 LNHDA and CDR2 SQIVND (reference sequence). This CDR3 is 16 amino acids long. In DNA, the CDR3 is TGTGCCAGTAGTCCTAACCGGGGGGCGGCTAATGAAAAACTGTTTTTT. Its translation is CASSPNRGAANEKLFF.

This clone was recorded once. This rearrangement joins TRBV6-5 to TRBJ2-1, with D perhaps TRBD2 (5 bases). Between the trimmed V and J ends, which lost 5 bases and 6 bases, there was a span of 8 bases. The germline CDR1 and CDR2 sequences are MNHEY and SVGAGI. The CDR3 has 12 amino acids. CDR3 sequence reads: CASSPGLNEQFF. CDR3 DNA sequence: TGTGCCAGCAGTCCCGGACTCAATGAGCAGTTCTTC.

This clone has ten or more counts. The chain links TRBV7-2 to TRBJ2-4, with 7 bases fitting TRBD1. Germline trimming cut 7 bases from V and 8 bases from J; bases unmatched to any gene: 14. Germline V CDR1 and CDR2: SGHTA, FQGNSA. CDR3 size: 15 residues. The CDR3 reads CASKAFEGAGDIQYF. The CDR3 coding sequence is TGTGCCAGCAAAGCTTTTGAGGGGGCAGGAGACATTCAGTACTTC.

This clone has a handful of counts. CDR3 sequence: CASSEYRGSTEAFF. The CDR3 DNA reads TGTGCCAGCAGTGAGTACAGGGGTAGCACTGAAGCTTTCTTT. The chain links TRBV28 to TRBJ1-1; 7 positions agree with TRBD1. Trimming took 5 bases from V and 4 from J; bases not matched to a gene: 7. The germline V gene encodes CDR1 MDHEN and CDR2 SYDVKM. CDR3 length: 14 residues.

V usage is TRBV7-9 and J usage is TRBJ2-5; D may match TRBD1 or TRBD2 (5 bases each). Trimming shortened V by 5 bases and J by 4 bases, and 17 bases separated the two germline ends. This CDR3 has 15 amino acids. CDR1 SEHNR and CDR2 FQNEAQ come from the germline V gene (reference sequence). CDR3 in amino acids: CASSLGTSAGETQYF. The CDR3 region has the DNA TGTGCCAGCAGCCTCGGGACCTCCGCTGGAGAGACCCAGTACTTC.

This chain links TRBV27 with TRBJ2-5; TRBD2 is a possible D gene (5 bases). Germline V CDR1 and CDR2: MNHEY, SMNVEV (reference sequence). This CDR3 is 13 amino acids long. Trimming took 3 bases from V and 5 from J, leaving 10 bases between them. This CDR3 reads CASSLRAGETQYF. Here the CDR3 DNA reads TGTGCCAGCAGTTTGAGGGCCGGGGAGACCCAGTACTTC.

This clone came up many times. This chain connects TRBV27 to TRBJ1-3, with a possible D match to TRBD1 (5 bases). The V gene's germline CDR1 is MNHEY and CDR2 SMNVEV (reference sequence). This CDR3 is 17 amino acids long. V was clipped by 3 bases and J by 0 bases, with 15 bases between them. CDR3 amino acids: CASSFSGTAISGNTIYF. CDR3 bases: TGTGCCAGCAGTTTCTCCGGGACGGCCATCTCTGGAAACACCATATATTTT.

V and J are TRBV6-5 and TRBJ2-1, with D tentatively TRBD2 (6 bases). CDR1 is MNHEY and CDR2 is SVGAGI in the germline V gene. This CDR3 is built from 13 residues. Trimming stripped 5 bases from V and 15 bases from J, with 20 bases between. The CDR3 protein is CASSDEGWGVRFF. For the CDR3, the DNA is TGTGCCAGCAGTGATGAGGGATGGGGGGTGAGGTTCTTC.

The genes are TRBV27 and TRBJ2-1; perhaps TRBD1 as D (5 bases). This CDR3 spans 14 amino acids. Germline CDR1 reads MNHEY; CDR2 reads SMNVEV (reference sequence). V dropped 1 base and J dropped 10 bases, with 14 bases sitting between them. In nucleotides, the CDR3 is TGTGCCAGCAGTTTATTCCAGGGTGGTATGGAGCAGTTCTTC. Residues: CASSLFQGGMEQFF.

Here the CDR3 reads CASSLQGASGELFF. The DNA of the CDR3 is TGTGCCAGCAGCTTACAGGGGGCGTCCGGGGAGCTGTTTTTT. The chain carries TRBV7-2 and TRBJ2-2; 8 positions agree with TRBD1. Germline CDR1 and CDR2: SGHTA and FQGNSA. J lost 6 bases, V lost 2 bases, and 2 bases had no gene match. The CDR3 is made up of 14 amino acids.